Presented here are 21 T cell receptor beta chains from one specimen sequenced in a study of beta chain features in type 1 diabetes. Expressed TCRB transcripts got sequenced, as all isolated RNA was reverse transcribed. TCRdb's copy holds only in-frame clones and misses some; the assay was immunoSEQ multiplex PCR. This sample has about 160,000 clones; less than 9.5% occur once, and the top ten carry nearly 0.65%. What was sequenced was central memory CD4+ T cells from blood. These receptors were obtained from a man between 18 and 29 years old in good health.

This clone was found a few times. The V call is TRBV7-9, the J call TRBJ2-5; a possible D gene is TRBD1 (6 bases). This CDR3 has 15 residues. Germline CDR1 is SEHNR and CDR2 is FQNEAQ (reference sequence). Trimming took off 5 bases at V and 1 base at J, with 14 bases between the two ends. CDR3 DNA sequence: TGTGCCAGCAGCCGAGGACAGCTTGTCCAAGAGACCCAGTACTTC. Translation: CASSRGQLVQETQYF.

The V call is TRBV6-1, the J call TRBJ2-2, with 9 bases fitting TRBD1. The V gene end was trimmed by 2 bases and the J gene end by 6 bases; junction bases not matched to a gene: 4. This CDR3 is 15 amino acids long. CDR1 is MNHNS and CDR2 is SASEGT in the germline V gene. CDR3 DNA: TGTGCCAGCAGTGAACGCTGGGACAGGGCCGGGGAGCTGTTTTTT. Its translation is CASSERWDRAGELFF.

This sequence joins TRBV5-1 and TRBJ2-3, with TRBD2 identical over 9 bases. This CDR3 has 14 residues. V dropped 10 bases and J dropped 6; count of bases not matched to a gene: 12. The germline V gene encodes CDR1 SGHRS and CDR2 YFSETQ. Here the CDR3 reads CAVSWGLATDTQYF. The CDR3 DNA is TGCGCCGTATCGTGGGGACTAGCCACCGATACGCAGTATTTT. Filled out from reference TRBV5-1 and TRBJ2-3, the complete variable domain reads KAGVTQTPRYLIKTRGQQVTLSCSPISGHRSVSWYQQTPGQGLQFLFEYFSETQRNKGNFPGRFSGRQFSNSRSEMNVSTLELGDSALYLCAVSWGLATDTQYFGPGTRLTVL.

Of note for this clone: This CDR3 is also generated by other DNA sequences in the sample. The rearrangement links TRBV9 to TRBJ1-2; 7 bases align to TRBD1. Germline V gene data show CDR1 as SGDLS and CDR2 as YYNGEE. The CDR3 loop spans 13 amino acids. V was pared by 0 bases and J by 8 bases, with 4 bases of the junction left unmatched. The CDR3 loop reads CASSVDQGGGYTF. Here the CDR3 DNA reads TGTGCCAGCAGCGTAGATCAGGGGGGCGGCTACACCTTC.

This clone has a handful of counts. The chain carries TRBV28 and TRBJ2-7, with D maybe TRBD2 (5 bases). From germline, CDR1 is MDHEN and CDR2 SYDVKM. This CDR3 spans 11 amino acids. V was pared by 5 bases and J by 9 bases, with 11 bases between. This CDR3 reads CASSVERWQYF. The CDR3 nucleotides are TGTGCCAGCAGTGTAGAGCGGTGGCAGTACTTC. Based on the CDR3 plus reference TRBV28 and TRBJ2-7, the full variable domain is DVKVTQSSRYLVKRTGEKVFLECVQDMDHENMFWYRQDPGLGLRLIYFSYDVKMKEKGDIPEGYSVSREKKERFSLILESASTNQTSMYLCASSVERWQYFGPGTRLTVT.

This clone has a count of ten or more. The chain combines TRBV10-3 with TRBJ2-7, with D uncertain. CDR3 length: 12 residues. Germline V gene lookup returns CDR1 ENHRY and CDR2 SYGVKD. The germline V and J ends were trimmed by 3 bases and 3 bases, with 6 bases remaining between them. In DNA, the CDR3 is TGTGCCATCAGTGACAGAAGCTACGAGCAGTACTTC. Residues: CAISDRSYEQYF.

This chain connects TRBV2 to TRBJ1-4; 7 nucleotides line up with TRBD1. The CDR3 sequence is 14 residues long. V gave up 2 bases and J gave up 8 bases; unmatched junction bases: 5. Germline CDR1 is SNHLY and CDR2 is FYNNEI. CDR3 sequence reads: CASSEQGGQEKLFF. The CDR3 nucleotides read TGTGCCAGCAGTGAACAGGGGGGACAGGAAAAACTGTTTTTT.

This clone was recorded at least ten times. The chain employs TRBV6-6 and TRBJ2-7; perhaps TRBD2 as D (6 bases). The CDR3 extends over 12 amino acids. V was shortened by 7 bases and J by 0 bases, with 7 bases between the two germline ends. Germline V gene sequence: CDR1 MNHNY, CDR2 SVGAGI (reference sequence). CDR3 amino acids: CASMRDSYEQYF. In DNA, the CDR3 is TGTGCCAGCATGCGGGACTCCTACGAGCAGTACTTC.

The rearrangement uses TRBV19 and TRBJ1-4, with D possibly being TRBD1 (6 bases). The CDR3 is 13 amino acids. Trimming left V 2 bases short and J 11 bases short, with 12 bases between. From germline, CDR1 is LNHDA and CDR2 SQIVND (reference sequence). CDR3 nucleotide sequence: TGTGCCAGTAGTATACAGGGGCGACAGAAACTGTTTTTT. Translated: CASSIQGRQKLFF.

The table lists this clone with many counts. V and J are TRBV28 and TRBJ1-5, with 7 bases that match TRBD1. The CDR3 is 15 residues long. Germline V gene lookup returns CDR1 MDHEN and CDR2 SYDVKM. V was pared by 2 bases and J by 7 bases, with 8 bases of the junction left unmatched. The CDR3 loop reads CASSLRRGQQQPQHF. Written as DNA, the CDR3 is TGTGCCAGCAGTTTACGCCGGGGACAGCAACAGCCCCAGCATTTT.

CDR3 bases: TGTGCCAGCAGCGTAGGAGCGGCGAACACCGGGGAGCTGTTTTTT. It encodes CASSVGAANTGELFF. The rearrangement links TRBV9 to TRBJ2-2, with D possibly TRBD2 on 5 matching bases. CDR1 is SGDLS, CDR2 YYNGEE, per germline. The germline V and J ends were trimmed by 0 bases and 0 bases, with 6 bases remaining between them. The CDR3 totals 15 residues.

In nucleotides, the CDR3 is TGCGCCAGCAGCCAAGACTACAGGACTATCGCGAACACCGGGGAGCTGTTTTTT. The encoded protein is CASSQDYRTIANTGELFF. The genes are TRBV4-3 and TRBJ2-2; possibly TRBD2 for D (6 bases). With 0 bases removed from V and 0 bases from J, the gap between germline ends came to 14 bases. Germline lookup yields CDR1 LGHNA and CDR2 YSLEER. This CDR3 has 18 residues.

The rearrangement uses TRBV6-1 and TRBJ2-5, with D tentatively TRBD1 (6 bases). Trimming stripped 6 bases from V and 1 base from J, with 9 bases between. Germline CDR1 reads MNHNS; CDR2 reads SASEGT. This CDR3 contains 13 residues. The CDR3 DNA reads as TGTGCCAGCAGAAAGGACAGCCAAGAGACCCAGTACTTC. This sequence encodes CASRKDSQETQYF.

The table lists this clone with a few counts. The gene calls are TRBV7-3 and TRBJ2-1, with 9 bases fitting TRBD2. This CDR3 is built from 14 residues. V was pared by 0 bases and J by 10 bases, with 4 bases of the junction left unmatched. Germline V gives CDR1 SGHTA, CDR2 FQGTGA. The CDR3 nucleotides are TGTGCCAGCAGCTTAACTGGTCTAGCGGGGGAGCAGTTCTTC. Translating it yields CASSLTGLAGEQFF.

This clone turned up a few times. The chain uses TRBV10-3 and TRBJ2-7; 9 nucleotides agree with TRBD2. CDR1 ENHRY and CDR2 SYGVKD come from the germline V gene. The CDR3 runs to 17 residues. The V and J ends lost 4 bases and 4 bases, in that order; junction bases with no gene match: 14. CDR3 nucleotide sequence: TGTGCCATCAGTGGAGAGTCTAGCGGGACGCATTCGTACGAGCAGTACTTC. Protein product: CAISGESSGTHSYEQYF.

For this clone: At one end, the junction sequence differs from germline, possibly due to a read error. V gene TRBV7-7 combines with J gene TRBJ2-2; D uncertain. The CDR3 is 14 amino acids. Germline assignment: CDR1 SSHAT and CDR2 FNYEAQ (reference sequence). This CDR3 reads CASSRRESGGELFF. In DNA, the CDR3 is TGTGCTAGCAGCCGTCGCGAAAGTGGCGGGGAGCTGTTTTTT. The full variable domain, rest sourced from reference TRBV7-7 and TRBJ2-2, is GAGVSQSPRYKVTKRGQDVTLRCDPISSHATLYWYQQALGQGPEFLTYFNYEAQPDKSGLPSDRFSAERPEGSISTLTIQRTEQRDSAMYRCASSRRESGGELFFGEGSRLTVL.

In this sample, this clone turned up a few times. The chain recombines TRBV19 with TRBJ2-1; possibly TRBD2 for D (6 bases). Germline V gene sequence: CDR1 LNHDA, CDR2 SQIVND (reference sequence). V was shortened by 3 bases and J by 8 bases, with 11 bases between the two germline ends. This CDR3 has 13 residues. Written as DNA, the CDR3 is TGTGCCAGTAGTATCGCGGAGGGAGATGAGCAGTTCTTC. Protein: CASSIAEGDEQFF.

In this sample, this clone turned up many times. The rearrangement links TRBV18 to TRBJ1-2; TRBD1 matches 7 bases. This CDR3 comprises 16 residues. Germline lookup yields CDR1 KGHSH and CDR2 LQKENI. Trimming took 2 bases from V and 8 from J; bases not matched to a gene: 14. CDR3 bases: TGTGCCAGCTCACCAGAAGGGACAGTCCCGATGTTCGGCTACACCTTC. As protein: CASSPEGTVPMFGYTF.

This chain joins TRBV25-1 and TRBJ2-5, with a weak D call TRBD2 (5 bases). V lost 3 bases to trimming and J lost 6 bases, with 14 bases between them. Per the germline V gene, CDR1 is MGHDK and CDR2 is SYGVNS. There are 14 residues in the CDR3. CDR3 coding DNA: TGTGCCAGCAGTGATGTGTCAGCGGTTAAGACCCAGTACTTC. Amino acid sequence: CASSDVSAVKTQYF.

This clone was seen many times. The chain is built from TRBV5-8 and TRBJ1-4, with 7 bases lining up with TRBD1. V shed 4 bases, J shed 5 bases, and the junction held 8 bases outside the gene matches. CDR1 is SGHTS, CDR2 YDEGEE, per germline. The CDR3 has 15 amino acids. CDR3 nucleotide sequence: TGTGCCAGCAGCATGGACAGGCCAAAGAATGAAAAACTGTTTTTT. Translated, it gives CASSMDRPKNEKLFF.

This clone was detected only a few times. The J gene is TRBJ1-1, the V gene TRBV9; no firm D call. V was trimmed by 5 bases and J by 7 bases, leaving 15 bases between them. CDR1 and CDR2 from the germline V gene are SGDLS and YYNGEE. The CDR3 consists of 13 residues. CDR3 DNA: TGTGCCAGCAGTTCAGTGGGGAGTGGTGAAGCTTTCTTT. This translates into CASSSVGSGEAFF.